This TCR beta chain was recorded in a study of cytomegalovirus exposure and HLA in healthy donors. A word on this clone: Its antigen is undetermined.

CDR3 length: 16 residues. Germline V CDR1 and CDR2: MDHEN, SYDVKM. V shed 7 bases, J shed 1 base, and the junction held 12 bases outside the gene matches. PCR primers comprised 60 Vbeta and 13 Jbeta primers. Measured with immunoSEQ multiplex PCR; TCRdb has only the in-frame clones, and not every one. The profile shows 120,000 to 150,000 clones, approximately 77% of them singletons. Overall study findings and caveats: TRBV6-2, TRBV6-3 and some other V segments were excluded as indistinguishable. The authors judged a highly shared variant cluster likely a sequencing artifact.

The chain employs TRBV28 and TRBJ1-2; 7 nucleotides match TRBD1. The receptor was derived from a woman aged 50 to 65 in good health and CMV-seronegative. The sequencing sample was made of PBMCs. The CDR3, as DNA: TGTGCCAGCAACGCGGACAGGTTACGCTTTAACTATGGCTACACCTTC. It encodes CASNADRLRFNYGYTF.